These T cell receptor beta chains were read from a single sample in a study of T cells in Graves' hyperthyroidism and ophthalmopathy. TCRdb fed the multiplex PCR reads into MiXCR, producing one record per CDR3 protein. Of around 60,000 distinct CDR3 sequences in the sample, around half are singletons; the top ten hold 9.5% to 15%. The sequenced sample consisted of blood. The receptors here all came from a woman younger than 45 with Graves' ophthalmopathy. CDR3s include the opening cysteine and the closing phenylalanine or tryptophan. D genes are given only for firm matches. A row's size may be missing; if present it is once, few, many or a size class.

.	TRBV9	medium-sized	TRBJ2-5	CASSVGTRRETQYF	TGTGCCAGCAGCGTAGGCACTAGAAGAGAGACCCAGTACTTC
TRBD2	TRBV9	.	TRBJ2-7	CASSATSGGYF	TGTGCCAGCAGCGCGACTAGCGGGGGGTACTTC
.	TRBV6-1	many	TRBJ2-7	CASSELVTSVYEQYF	TGTGCCAGCAGTGAATTGGTGACTTCCGTGTACGAGCAGTACTTC
TRBD2	TRBV19	.	TRBJ2-7	CASSIRAPGLAREQYF	TGTGCCAGTAGTATTCGGGCCCCGGGACTAGCCCGCGAGCAGTACTTC
.	TRBV10-1	.	TRBJ2-3	CASSVQPGTDTQYF	TGCGCCAGCAGTGTACAACCCGGCACAGATACGCAGTATTTT
.	TRBV20-1	.	TRBJ2-5	CSARDPGRRRETQYF	TGCAGTGCTAGAGATCCGGGGAGACGTCGAGAGACCCAGTACTTC
.	TRBV15	.	TRBJ2-5	CATSERTGGAKETQYF	TGTGCCACCAGCGAGAGGACTGGGGGGGCGAAAGAGACCCAGTACTTC
.	TRBV19	many	TRBJ2-1	CASSISSRGRSYNEQFF	TGTGCCAGTAGTATCTCTAGCCGGGGGCGCTCCTACAATGAGCAGTTCTTC
TRBD2	TRBV28	many	TRBJ2-3	CASSGTSGRDTQYF	TGTGCCAGCAGCGGGACTAGCGGGAGAGATACGCAGTATTTT
TRBD1	TRBV7-9	.	TRBJ1-3	CASSGTGGLYSGNTIYF	TGTGCCAGCAGCGGGACAGGGGGCCTTTACTCTGGAAACACCATATATTTT
.	TRBV7-6	.	TRBJ2-3	CASSLATGPAQYF	TGTGCCAGCAGCTTAGCGACCGGACCCGCGCAGTATTTT
TRBD2	TRBV9	.	TRBJ2-1	CASSVPGLAGVYNEQFF	TGTGCCAGCAGCGTACCGGGACTAGCGGGAGTCTACAATGAGCAGTTCTTC
.	TRBV6-1	many	TRBJ2-3	CASKMGPDTQYF	TGTGCCAGCAAGATGGGACCAGATACGCAGTATTTT
TRBD2	TRBV7-6	many	TRBJ2-1	CASSLSREGGGFNEQFF	TGTGCCAGCAGCTTAAGTCGGGAGGGCGGGGGGTTCAATGAGCAGTTCTTC
.	TRBV12-3/TRBV12-4	.	TRBJ2-4	CASSTHPGMEGNIQYF	TGTGCCAGCAGTACTCACCCCGGGATGGAGGGAAACATTCAGTACTTC
TRBD1	TRBV6-1	.	TRBJ1-6	CASFRTGLSPLHF	TGTGCCAGCTTTAGGACAGGGTTATCACCCCTCCACTTT
.	TRBV9	many	TRBJ2-1	CASSVSESYNEQFF	TGTGCCAGCAGCGTAAGCGAGAGTTACAATGAGCAGTTCTTC
TRBD2	TRBV7-9	.	TRBJ2-7	CASSFSSGEAYEQYF	TGTGCCAGCAGCTTTTCTAGCGGTGAAGCCTACGAGCAGTACTTC
TRBD1	TRBV6-5	many	TRBJ1-5	CASREDRRSNQPQHF	TGTGCCAGCAGGGAGGACAGGCGGAGCAATCAGCCCCAGCATTTT
TRBD1	TRBV24-1	.	TRBJ2-1	CATSPGQNYNEQFF	TGTGCCACCAGCCCGGGACAGAACTACAATGAGCAGTTCTTC
.	TRBV20-1	once	TRBJ1-2	CSARAQRGGYGYTF	TGCAGTGCTAGAGCTCAAAGGGGGGGCTATGGCTACACCTTC
TRBD2	TRBV7-9	many	TRBJ2-3	CASSLGVLAGGFSTDTQYF	TGTGCCAGCAGCTTAGGGGTATTAGCGGGAGGGTTCAGCACAGATACGCAGTATTTT
.	TRBV19	many	TRBJ2-1	CASKARESYNEQFF	TGTGCCAGTAAGGCGAGGGAGTCCTACAATGAGCAGTTCTTC